This paragraph reports one T cell receptor beta chain. No antigen is known for it. The sample originates from a study of OX40 agonist ivuxolimab in advanced cancers. Regarding the study as a whole: Normalized T-cell clonal expansion was also low in a subset of nonresponders.

TCRdb's copy holds only in-frame clones and misses some; the assay was immunoSEQ multiplex PCR. This sample yields about 86,000 clones, of which about 89% are seen a single time; roughly 9.4% belongs to the top ten. In germline, CDR1 is SGHAT, CDR2 FQNNGV. J lost 6 bases, V lost 7 bases, and 6 bases had no gene match. CDR3 length: 15 amino acids. This TCR was recovered from an adult with an advanced solid tumor such as melanoma, head and neck, liver or kidney cancer. Specimen: CD4+ or CD8+ T cells sorted from blood, collected in a trial of the OX40 agonist ivuxolimab. This chain uses TRBV11-2 with TRBJ2-1, with 13 bases matching TRBD2. In DNA form, the CDR3 reads TGTGCCAGCACCGACGGACTAGCGGGAGTCAATGAGCAGTTCTTC. This translates into CASTDGLAGVNEQFF.